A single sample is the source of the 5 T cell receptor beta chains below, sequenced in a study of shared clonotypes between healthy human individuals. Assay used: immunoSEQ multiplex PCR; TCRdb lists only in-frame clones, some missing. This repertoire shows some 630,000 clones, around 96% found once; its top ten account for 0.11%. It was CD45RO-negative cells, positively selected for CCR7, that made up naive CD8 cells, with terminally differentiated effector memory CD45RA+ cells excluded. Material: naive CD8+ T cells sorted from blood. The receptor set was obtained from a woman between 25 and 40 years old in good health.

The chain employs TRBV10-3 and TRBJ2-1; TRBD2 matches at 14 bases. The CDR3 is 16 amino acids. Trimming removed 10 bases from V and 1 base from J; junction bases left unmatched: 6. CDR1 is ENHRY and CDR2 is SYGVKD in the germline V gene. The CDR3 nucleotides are TGTGCCAATTCGGGACTAGCGGGAGAGTCCTACAATGAGCAGTTCTTC. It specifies CANSGLAGESYNEQFF.

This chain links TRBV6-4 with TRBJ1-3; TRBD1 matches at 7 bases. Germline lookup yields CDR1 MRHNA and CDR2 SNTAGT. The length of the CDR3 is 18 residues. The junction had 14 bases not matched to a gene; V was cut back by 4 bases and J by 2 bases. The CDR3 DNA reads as TGTGCCAGCAGTGTCTCAGGGGGGAAATGGAAGGCTGGAAACACCATATATTTT. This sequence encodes CASSVSGGKWKAGNTIYF.

CDR3 nucleotide sequence: TGTGCCAGCAGCCCAATACAGGCCTCCTACGAGCAGTACTTC. Its translation: CASSPIQASYEQYF. The chain employs TRBV28 and TRBJ2-7; maybe TRBD1 (5 bases). V dropped 6 bases and J dropped 0 bases, with 12 bases sitting between them. The length of the CDR3 is 14 residues. CDR1 MDHEN and CDR2 SYDVKM come from the germline V gene.

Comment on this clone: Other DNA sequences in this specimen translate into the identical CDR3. CDR3 nucleotides: TGTGCCAGCAGTTTGGTTGGGACTAATGAAAAACTGTTTTTT. Translating it yields CASSLVGTNEKLFF. The gene calls are TRBV27 and TRBJ1-4, with no clear D. Germline V gene data show CDR1 as MNHEY and CDR2 as SMNVEV (reference sequence). The CDR3 length is 14 residues. The V and J ends lost 3 bases and 2 bases respectively, with 7 bases between them.

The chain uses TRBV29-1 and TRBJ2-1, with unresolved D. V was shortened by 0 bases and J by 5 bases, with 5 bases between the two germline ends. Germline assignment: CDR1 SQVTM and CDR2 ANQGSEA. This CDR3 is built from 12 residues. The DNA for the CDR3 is TGCAGCGTTGAAGACAGGAACAATGAGCAGTTCTTC. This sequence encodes CSVEDRNNEQFF.